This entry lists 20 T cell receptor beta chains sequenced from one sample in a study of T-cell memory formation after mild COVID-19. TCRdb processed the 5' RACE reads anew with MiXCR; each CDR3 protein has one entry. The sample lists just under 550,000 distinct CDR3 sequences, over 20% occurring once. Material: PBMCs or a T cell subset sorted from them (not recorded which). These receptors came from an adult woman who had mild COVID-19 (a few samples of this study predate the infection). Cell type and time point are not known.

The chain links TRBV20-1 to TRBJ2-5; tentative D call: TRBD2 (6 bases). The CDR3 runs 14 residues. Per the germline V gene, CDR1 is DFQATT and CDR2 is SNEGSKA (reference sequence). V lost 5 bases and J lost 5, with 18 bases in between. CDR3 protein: CSALTSASGETQYF. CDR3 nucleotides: TGCAGTGCTTTGACTAGTGCTTCGGGGGAGACCCAGTACTTC.

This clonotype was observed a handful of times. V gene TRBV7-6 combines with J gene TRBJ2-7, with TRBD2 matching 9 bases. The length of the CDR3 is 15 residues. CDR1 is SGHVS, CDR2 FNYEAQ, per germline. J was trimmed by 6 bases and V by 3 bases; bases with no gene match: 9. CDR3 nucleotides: TGTGCCAGCAGCTTTATGACTAGCGGACCTGGCGAGCAGTACTTC. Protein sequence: CASSFMTSGPGEQYF.

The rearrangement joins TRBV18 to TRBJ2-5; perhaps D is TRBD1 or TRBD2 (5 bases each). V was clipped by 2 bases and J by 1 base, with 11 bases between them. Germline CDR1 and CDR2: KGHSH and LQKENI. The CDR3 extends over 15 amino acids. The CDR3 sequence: CASSPRAGTQETQYF. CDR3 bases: TGTGCCAGCTCACCAAGGGCAGGGACCCAAGAGACCCAGTACTTC.

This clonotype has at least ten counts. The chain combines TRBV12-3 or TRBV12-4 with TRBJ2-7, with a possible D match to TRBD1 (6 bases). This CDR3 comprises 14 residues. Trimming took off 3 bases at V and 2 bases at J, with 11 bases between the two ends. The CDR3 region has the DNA TGTGCCAGCAGTTTCTTGGACAGTCCCTACGAGCAGTACTTC. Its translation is CASSFLDSPYEQYF.

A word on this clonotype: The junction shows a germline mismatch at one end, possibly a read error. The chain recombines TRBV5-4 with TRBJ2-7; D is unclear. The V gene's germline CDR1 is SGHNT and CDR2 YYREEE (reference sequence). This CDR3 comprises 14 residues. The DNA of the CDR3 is TGTGCCATCAGCTTGGGAACAGTACCCTACGAGCAGTACTTC. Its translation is CAISLGTVPYEQYF.

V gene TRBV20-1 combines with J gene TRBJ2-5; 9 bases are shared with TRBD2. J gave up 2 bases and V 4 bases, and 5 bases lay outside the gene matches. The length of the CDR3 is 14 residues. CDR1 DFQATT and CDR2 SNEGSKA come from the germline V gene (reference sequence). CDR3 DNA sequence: TGCAGTGCTAATTTAGCGGGGGTTCAAGAGACCCAGTACTTC. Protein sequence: CSANLAGVQETQYF.

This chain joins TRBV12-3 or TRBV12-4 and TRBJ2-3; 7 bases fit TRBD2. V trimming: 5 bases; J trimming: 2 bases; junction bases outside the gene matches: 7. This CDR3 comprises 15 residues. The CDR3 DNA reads TGTGCCAGCAGTCACCGCAGCGGGGTCACAGATACGCAGTATTTT. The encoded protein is CASSHRSGVTDTQYF.

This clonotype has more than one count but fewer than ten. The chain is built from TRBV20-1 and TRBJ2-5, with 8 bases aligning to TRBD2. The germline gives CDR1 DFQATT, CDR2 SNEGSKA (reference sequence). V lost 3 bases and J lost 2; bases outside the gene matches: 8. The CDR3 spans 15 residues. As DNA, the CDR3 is TGCAGTGCTAGCGGCCGCCCTAGCGGGCAAGAGACCCAGTACTTC. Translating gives CSASGRPSGQETQYF.

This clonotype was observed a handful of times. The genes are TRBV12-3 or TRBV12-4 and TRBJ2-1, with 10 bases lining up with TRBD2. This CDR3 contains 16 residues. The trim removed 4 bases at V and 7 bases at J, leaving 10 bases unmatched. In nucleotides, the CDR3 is TGTGCCAGCAGTTGGTCTCCGGGACTAGCGTGGAATGAGCAGTTCTTC. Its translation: CASSWSPGLAWNEQFF.

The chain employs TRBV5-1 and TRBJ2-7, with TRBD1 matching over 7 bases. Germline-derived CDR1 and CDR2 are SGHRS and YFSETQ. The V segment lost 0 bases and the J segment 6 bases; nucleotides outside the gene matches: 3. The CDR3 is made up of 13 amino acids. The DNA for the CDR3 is TGCGCCAGCAGCTTGGGGGACAGAGGCGAGCAGTACTTC. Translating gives CASSLGDRGEQYF.

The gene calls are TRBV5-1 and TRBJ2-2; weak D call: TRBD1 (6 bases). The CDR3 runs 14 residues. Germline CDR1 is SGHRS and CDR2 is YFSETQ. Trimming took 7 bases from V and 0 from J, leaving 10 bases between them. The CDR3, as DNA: TGCGCCAGCCGACAGGCCACGAACACCGGGGAGCTGTTTTTT. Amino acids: CASRQATNTGELFF.

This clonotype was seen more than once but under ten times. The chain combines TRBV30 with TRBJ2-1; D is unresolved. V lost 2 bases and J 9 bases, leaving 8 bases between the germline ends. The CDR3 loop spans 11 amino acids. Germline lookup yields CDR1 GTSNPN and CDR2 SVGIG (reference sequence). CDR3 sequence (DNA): TGTGCCTGGAGTCGGTCTCCTGAGCAGTTCTTC. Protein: CAWSRSPEQFF.

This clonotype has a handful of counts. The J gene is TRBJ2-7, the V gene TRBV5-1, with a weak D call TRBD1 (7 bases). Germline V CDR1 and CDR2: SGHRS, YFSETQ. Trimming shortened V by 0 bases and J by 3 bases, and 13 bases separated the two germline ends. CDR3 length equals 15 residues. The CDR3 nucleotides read TGCGCCAGCAGCTTGGGACGGAGGGGGCTCTACGAGCAGTACTTC. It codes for CASSLGRRGLYEQYF. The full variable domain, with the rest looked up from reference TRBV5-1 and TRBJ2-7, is KAGVTQTPRYLIKTRGQQVTLSCSPISGHRSVSWYQQTPGQGLQFLFEYFSETQRNKGNFPGRFSGRQFSNSRSEMNVSTLELGDSALYLCASSLGRRGLYEQYFGPGTRLTVT.

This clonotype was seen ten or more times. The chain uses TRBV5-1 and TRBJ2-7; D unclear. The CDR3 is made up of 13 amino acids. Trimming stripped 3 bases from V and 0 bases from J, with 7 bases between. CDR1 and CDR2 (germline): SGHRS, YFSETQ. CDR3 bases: TGCGCCAGCAGCTACAGAAGCTCCTACGAGCAGTACTTC. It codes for CASSYRSSYEQYF.

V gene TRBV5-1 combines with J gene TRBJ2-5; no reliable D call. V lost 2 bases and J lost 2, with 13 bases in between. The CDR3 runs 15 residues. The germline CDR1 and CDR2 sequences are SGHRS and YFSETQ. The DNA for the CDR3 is TGCGCCAGCAGCTTATGGACGGAAAGACAAGAGACCCAGTACTTC. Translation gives CASSLWTERQETQYF. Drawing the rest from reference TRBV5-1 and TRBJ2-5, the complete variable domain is KAGVTQTPRYLIKTRGQQVTLSCSPISGHRSVSWYQQTPGQGLQFLFEYFSETQRNKGNFPGRFSGRQFSNSRSEMNVSTLELGDSALYLCASSLWTERQETQYFGPGTRLLVL.

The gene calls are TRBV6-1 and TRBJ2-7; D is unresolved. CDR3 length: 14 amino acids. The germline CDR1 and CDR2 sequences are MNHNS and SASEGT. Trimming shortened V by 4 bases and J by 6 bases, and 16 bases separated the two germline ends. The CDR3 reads CASSVGTATVEQYF. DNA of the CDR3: TGTGCCAGCAGTGTCGGCACAGCGACGGTCGAGCAGTACTTC.

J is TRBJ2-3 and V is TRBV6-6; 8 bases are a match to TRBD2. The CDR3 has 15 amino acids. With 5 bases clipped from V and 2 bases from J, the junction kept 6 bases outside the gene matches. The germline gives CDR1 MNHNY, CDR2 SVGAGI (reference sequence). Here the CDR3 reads CASSRLAGTTDTQYF. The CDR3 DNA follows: TGTGCCAGCAGTCGATTAGCGGGGACCACAGATACGCAGTATTTT.

The CDR3 region is CASSPPVAPDTQYF. The CDR3 DNA follows: TGTGCCAGCTCACCTCCCGTTGCCCCAGATACGCAGTATTTT. The genes are TRBV18 and TRBJ2-3, with D unresolved. CDR1 is KGHSH, CDR2 LQKENI, per germline. There are 14 residues in the CDR3. V was trimmed by 3 bases and J by 4 bases, leaving 11 bases between them.

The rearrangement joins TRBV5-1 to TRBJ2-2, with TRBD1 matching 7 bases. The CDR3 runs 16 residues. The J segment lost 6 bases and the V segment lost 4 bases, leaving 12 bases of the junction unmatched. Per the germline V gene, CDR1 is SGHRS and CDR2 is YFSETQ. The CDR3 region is CASSANRGVGAGELFF. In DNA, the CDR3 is TGCGCCAGCAGCGCGAACAGGGGTGTTGGGGCCGGGGAGCTGTTTTTT.

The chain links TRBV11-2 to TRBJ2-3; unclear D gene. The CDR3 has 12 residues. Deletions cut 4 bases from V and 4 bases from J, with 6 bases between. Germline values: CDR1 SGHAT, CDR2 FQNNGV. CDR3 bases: TGTGCCAGCAGCTATTTCGCAGATACGCAGTATTTT. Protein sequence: CASSYFADTQYF.